The present entry profiles one T cell receptor beta chain with its context. Its antigen specificity is not known. No base qualities exist here, and no much larger clone lies one base off it. To prepare the library, the immunoSEQ multiplex PCR assay was applied. For most patients, genomic DNA was isolated using the Qiagen DNeasy Blood and Tissue Kit and was shipped frozen to Adaptive Biotechnologies for TCR sequencing. For most patients, genomic DNA was subjected to high-throughput TCR-beta CDR3 sequencing by Adaptive Biotechnologies. The original pipeline was this. Adaptive's ImmunoSEQ software supplied the TCR sequencing data for 15 to 20 patients, while MiXCR and VDJtools were used to process three other patients. To correct CD4 versus CD8 sorting errors, sequences present in both subsets at a frequency ratio below 5:1 were removed. CDR3 nucleotide sequences shared by donor and recipient were removed because the origin of these sequences could not be assigned. At least 2-fold expansion over unstimulated cells and a minimum CFSE-low frequency of 0.002% (template counts) or 0.001% (read counts) were required for clones to be classified as alloreactive. Mappable clones were those detected in sequenced pre-transplant spleen, lymph node, or MLR CFSE-low populations of the donor or recipient. The cumulative frequency of alloreactive clones was calculated as a percentage of all sequences, weighted by copy number. In its TCRdb copy, this immuneACCESS table keeps in-frame sequences only and misses some clones. Where compared with another copy, unresolved V genes explain less than half of these, and the others have no known cause. That table is the source of V, J and clone size, and D and trimming were worked out from the DNA. This sample gives tens of thousands of clones in total; about 85% of them show up just once. 0.28% of the sample is held by the ten biggest clonotypes.

The data originate from a study of graft-versus-host responses after intestinal transplantation (dated by TCRdb to the early 2020s). Concerning the study at large: Multivisceral, liver-intestinal, or isolated intestinal transplants were received by the recipients. To identify alloreactive clones, pre-transplant mixed lymphocyte reaction products were sequenced and compared with unstimulated pre-transplant donor and recipient T cells. Donor T cell macrochimerism was defined as a peak of at least 4% donor T cells among recipient peripheral blood mononuclear cells. Rather than being sequenced by the commercial service, samples from a few later patients were sequenced in-house on an Illumina MiSeq and processed with MiXCR. After intestinal transplantation, graft-versus-host and host-versus-graft alloreactive T cell clones were followed in the graft, circulation and bone marrow using bulk TCR-beta CDR3 sequencing. All recipients received anti-thymocyte globulin induction followed by maintenance tacrolimus and steroids for around 3 years. Of the roughly 25 intestinal transplant recipients enrolled in the cohort, one of whom was a retransplant, a few patients without pretransplant specimens were excluded. The paper as a whole reports these results and caveats: The relatively low number and heterogeneity of intestinal transplant patients limited the conclusions. Patients with donor T cell macrochimerism had high GvH to HvG T cell clonal ratios in their allografts. Peak levels of circulating GvH clones were associated with declines in HvG clones early after transplant. GvH clones were detected in recipient bone marrow, and some appeared earlier in ileal mucosa or blood, consistent with an intestinal mucosal origin.

The sample's time point label, decoded: cells obtained before transplantation from donor or recipient. CD3+CD4+ and CD3+CD8+ populations were FACS-sorted from unstimulated pre-transplant donor and recipient cells taken from spleen or lymph nodes. Looking up the germline V gene (reference sequence) yields CDR1 MNHEY and CDR2 SMNVEV. Germline trimming amounts to 4 bases on V and 2 bases on J, with 3 as the count of junction bases outside the gene matches. Its CDR3 holds 14 amino acids, cysteine through phenylalanine. Only CDR3 DNA is held: 42 bases, read in frame from base 1. This TCR was sampled from a human donor who was the organ donor for an intestinal transplant. Sequenced here: unstimulated CD4+ T cells sorted from spleen or lymph node cells, sampled before transplant. The chain joins TRBV27 to TRBJ1-2; TRBD1 matches 8 bases in the middle. Read as DNA, the sequence is TGTGCCAGCAGTTCCTGGACAGGGAACTATGGCTACACCTTC. Translated, this is CASSSWTGNYGYTF.